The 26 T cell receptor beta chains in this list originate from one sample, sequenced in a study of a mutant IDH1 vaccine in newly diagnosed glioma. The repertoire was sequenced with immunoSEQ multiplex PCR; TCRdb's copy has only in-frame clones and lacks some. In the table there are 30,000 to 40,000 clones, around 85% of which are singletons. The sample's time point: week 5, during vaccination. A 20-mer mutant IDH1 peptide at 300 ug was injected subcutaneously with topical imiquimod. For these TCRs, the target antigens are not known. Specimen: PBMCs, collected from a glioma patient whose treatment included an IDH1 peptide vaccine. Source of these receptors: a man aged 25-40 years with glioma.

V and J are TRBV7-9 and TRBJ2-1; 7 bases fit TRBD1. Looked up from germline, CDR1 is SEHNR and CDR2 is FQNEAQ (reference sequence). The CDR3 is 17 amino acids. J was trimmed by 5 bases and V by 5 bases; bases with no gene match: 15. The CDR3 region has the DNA TGTGCCAGCAGCCAAACACTGGACAGGCGTACCCACAATGAGCAGTTCTTC. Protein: CASSQTLDRRTHNEQFF.

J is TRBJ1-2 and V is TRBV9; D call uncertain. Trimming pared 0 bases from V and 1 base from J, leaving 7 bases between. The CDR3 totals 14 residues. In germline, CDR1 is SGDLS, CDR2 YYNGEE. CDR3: CASSVDYSNYGYTF. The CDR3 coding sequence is TGTGCCAGCAGCGTAGACTACAGTAACTATGGCTACACCTTC. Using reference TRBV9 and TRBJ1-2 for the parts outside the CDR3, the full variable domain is DSGVTQTPKHLITATGQRVTLRCSPRSGDLSVYWYQQSLDQGLQFLIQYYNGEERAKGNILERFSAQQFPDLHSELNLSSLELGDSALYFCASSVDYSNYGYTFGSGTRLTVV.

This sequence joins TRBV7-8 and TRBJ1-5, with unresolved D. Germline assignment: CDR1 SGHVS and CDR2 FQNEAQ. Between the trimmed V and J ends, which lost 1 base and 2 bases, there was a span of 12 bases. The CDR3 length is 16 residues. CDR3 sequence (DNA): TGTGCCAGCAGCTTAGTTCTGGGAATAGGCAATCAGCCCCAGCATTTT. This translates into CASSLVLGIGNQPQHF.

DNA for the CDR3: TGTGCCAGCAGTGAAGGTCTAGCGTTGGGATACAATGAGCAGTTCTTC. Translated, it gives CASSEGLALGYNEQFF. The rearrangement joins TRBV6-1 to TRBJ2-1, with a possible D match to TRBD2 (6 bases). The CDR3 covers 16 residues. The ends were cut back, 1 base at V and 4 bases at J, with 14 bases in the middle. Germline lookup yields CDR1 MNHNS and CDR2 SASEGT.

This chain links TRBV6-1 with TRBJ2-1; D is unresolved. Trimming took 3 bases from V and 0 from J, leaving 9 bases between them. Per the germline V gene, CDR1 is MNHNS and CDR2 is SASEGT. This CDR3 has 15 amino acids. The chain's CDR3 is CASSEERLSYNEQFF. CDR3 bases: TGTGCCAGCAGTGAGGAACGCCTCTCCTACAATGAGCAGTTCTTC.

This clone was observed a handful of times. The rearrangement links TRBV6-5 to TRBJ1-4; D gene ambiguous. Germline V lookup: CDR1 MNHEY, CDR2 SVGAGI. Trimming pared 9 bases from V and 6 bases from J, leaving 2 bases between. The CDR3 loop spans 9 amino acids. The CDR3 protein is CASYEKLFF. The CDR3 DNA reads TGTGCCAGTTATGAAAAACTGTTTTTT.

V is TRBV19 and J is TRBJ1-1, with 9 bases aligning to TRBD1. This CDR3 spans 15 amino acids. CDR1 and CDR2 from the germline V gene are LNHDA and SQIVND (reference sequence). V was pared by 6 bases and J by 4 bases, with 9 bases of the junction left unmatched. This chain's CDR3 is CASRVGETGGTEAFF. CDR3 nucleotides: TGTGCCAGTAGAGTGGGGGAGACAGGGGGCACTGAAGCTTTCTTT. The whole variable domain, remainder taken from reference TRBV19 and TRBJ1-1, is DGGITQSPKYLFRKEGQNVTLSCEQNLNHDAMYWYRQDPGQGLRLIYYSQIVNDFQKGDIAEGYSVSREKKESFPLTVTSAQKNPTAFYLCASRVGETGGTEAFFGQGTRLTVV.

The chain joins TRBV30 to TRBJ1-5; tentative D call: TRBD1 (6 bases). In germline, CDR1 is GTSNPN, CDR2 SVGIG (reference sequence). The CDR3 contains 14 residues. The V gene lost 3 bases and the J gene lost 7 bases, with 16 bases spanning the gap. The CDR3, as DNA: TGTGCCTGGAGGAATCCAGGCGGGGGCCAGCCCCAGCATTTT. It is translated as CAWRNPGGGQPQHF.

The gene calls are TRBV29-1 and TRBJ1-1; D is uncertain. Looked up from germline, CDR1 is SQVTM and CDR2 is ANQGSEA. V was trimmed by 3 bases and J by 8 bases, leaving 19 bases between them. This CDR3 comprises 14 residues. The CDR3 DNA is TGCAGCGTTGACCCTCCGACCAGCCTTGGCGAAGCTTTCTTT. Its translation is CSVDPPTSLGEAFF.

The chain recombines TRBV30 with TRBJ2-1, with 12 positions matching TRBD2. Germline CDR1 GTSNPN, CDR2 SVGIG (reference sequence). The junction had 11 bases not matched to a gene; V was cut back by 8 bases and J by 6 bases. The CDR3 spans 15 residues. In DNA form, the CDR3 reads TGTGCCCACCTCCCCCTAGCGGGAGGGCCCAATGAGCAGTTCTTC. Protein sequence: CAHLPLAGGPNEQFF.

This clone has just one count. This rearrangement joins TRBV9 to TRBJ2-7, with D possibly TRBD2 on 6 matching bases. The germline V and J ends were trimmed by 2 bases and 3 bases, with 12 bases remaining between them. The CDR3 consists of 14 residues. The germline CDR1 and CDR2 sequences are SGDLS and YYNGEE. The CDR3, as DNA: TGTGCCAGCAGCGTGAGGGACTTTAACTACGAGCAGTACTTC. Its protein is CASSVRDFNYEQYF.

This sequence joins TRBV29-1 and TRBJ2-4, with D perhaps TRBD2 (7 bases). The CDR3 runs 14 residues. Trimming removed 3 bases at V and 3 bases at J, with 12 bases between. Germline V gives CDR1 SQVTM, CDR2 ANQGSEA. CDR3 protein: CSVDGGLSKNIQYF. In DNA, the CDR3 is TGCAGCGTTGACGGGGGGCTAAGCAAAAACATTCAGTACTTC.

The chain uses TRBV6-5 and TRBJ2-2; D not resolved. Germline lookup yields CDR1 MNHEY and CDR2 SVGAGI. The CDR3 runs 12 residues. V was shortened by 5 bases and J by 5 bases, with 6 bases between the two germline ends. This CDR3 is CASSGPTGELFF. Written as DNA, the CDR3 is TGTGCCAGCAGTGGGCCAACCGGGGAGCTGTTTTTT.

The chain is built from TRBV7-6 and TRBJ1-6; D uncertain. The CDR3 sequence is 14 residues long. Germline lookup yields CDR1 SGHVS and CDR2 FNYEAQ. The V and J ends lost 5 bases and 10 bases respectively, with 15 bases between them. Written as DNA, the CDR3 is TGTGCCAGCAGCAAGGACCGGGTAAACTCACCCCTCCACTTT. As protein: CASSKDRVNSPLHF.

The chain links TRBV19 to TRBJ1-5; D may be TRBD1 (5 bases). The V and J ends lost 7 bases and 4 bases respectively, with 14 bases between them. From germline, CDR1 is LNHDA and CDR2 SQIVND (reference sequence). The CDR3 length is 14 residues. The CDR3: CASTMGHRNQPQHF. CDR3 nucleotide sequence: TGTGCCAGTACCATGGGGCACAGAAATCAGCCCCAGCATTTT.

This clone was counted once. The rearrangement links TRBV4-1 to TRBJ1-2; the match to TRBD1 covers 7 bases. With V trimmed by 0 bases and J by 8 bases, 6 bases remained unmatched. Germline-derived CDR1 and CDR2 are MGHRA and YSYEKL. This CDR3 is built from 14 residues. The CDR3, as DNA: TGCGCCAGCAGCCAAGATCCACAGGGGAGGGGCTACACCTTC. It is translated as CASSQDPQGRGYTF.

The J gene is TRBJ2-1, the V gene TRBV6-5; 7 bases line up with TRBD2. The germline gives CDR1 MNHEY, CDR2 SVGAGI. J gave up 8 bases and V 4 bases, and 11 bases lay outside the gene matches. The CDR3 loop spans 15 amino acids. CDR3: CASSSSGISAHEQFF. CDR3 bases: TGTGCCAGCAGTTCGAGCGGGATCTCCGCTCATGAGCAGTTCTTC.

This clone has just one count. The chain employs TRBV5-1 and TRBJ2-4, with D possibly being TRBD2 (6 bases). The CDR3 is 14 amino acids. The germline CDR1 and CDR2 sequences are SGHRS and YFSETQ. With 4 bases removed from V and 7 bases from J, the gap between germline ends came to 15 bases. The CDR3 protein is CASSPTGEENIQYF. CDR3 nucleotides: TGCGCCAGCAGCCCGACCGGGGAGGAGAACATTCAGTACTTC.

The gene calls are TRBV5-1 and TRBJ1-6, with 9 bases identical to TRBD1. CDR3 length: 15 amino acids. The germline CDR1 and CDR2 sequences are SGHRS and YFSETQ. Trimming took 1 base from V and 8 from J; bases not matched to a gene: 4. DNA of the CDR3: TGCGCCAGCAGCTTGACAGGGGGCCTCGATTCACCCCTCCACTTT. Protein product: CASSLTGGLDSPLHF.

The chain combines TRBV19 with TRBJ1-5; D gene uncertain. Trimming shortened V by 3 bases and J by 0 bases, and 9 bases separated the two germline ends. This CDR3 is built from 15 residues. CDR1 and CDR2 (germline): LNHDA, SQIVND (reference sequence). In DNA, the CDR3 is TGTGCCAGTAGTATGAGTGGGAATAGCAATCAGCCCCAGCATTTT. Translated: CASSMSGNSNQPQHF.

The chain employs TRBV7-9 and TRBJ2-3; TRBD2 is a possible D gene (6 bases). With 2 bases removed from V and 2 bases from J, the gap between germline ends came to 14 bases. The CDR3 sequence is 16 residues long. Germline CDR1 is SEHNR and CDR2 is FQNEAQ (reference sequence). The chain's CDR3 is CASSLSPSASTDTQYF. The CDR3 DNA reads TGTGCCAGCAGCTTATCCCCTAGCGCTTCCACAGATACGCAGTATTTT.

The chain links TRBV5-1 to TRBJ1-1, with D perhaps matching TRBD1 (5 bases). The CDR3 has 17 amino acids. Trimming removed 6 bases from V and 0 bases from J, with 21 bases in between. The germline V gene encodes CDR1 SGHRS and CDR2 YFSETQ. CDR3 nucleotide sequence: TGCGCCAGCACACGGCGGGGCAGGAGGGGACTGAACACTGAAGCTTTCTTT. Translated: CASTRRGRRGLNTEAFF.

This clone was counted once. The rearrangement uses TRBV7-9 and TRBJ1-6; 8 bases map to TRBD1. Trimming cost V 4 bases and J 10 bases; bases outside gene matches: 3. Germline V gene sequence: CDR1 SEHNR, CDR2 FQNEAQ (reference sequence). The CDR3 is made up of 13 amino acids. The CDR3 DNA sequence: TGTGCCAGCAGCTACGACAGGGGCTCACCCCTCCACTTT. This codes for CASSYDRGSPLHF.

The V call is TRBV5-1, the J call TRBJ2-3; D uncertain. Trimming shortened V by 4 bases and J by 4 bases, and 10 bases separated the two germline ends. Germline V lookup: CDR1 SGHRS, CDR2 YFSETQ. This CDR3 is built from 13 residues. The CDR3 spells CASSVGSSDTQYF. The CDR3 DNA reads TGCGCCAGCAGCGTGGGTAGCTCAGATACGCAGTATTTT.

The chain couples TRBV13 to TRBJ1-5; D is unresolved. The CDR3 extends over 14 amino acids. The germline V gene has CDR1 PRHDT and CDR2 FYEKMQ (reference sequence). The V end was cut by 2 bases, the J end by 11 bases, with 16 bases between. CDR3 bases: TGTGCCAGCAGCTTACGCCAGTCTAAATCAGCCCAGCATTTT. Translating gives CASSLRQSKSAQHF.

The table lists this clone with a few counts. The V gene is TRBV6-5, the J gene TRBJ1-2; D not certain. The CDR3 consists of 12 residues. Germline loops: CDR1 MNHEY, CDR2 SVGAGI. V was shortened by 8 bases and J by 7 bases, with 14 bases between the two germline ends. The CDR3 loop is CASSGVKGGYTF. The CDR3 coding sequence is TGTGCCAGCTCTGGGGTTAAGGGTGGCTACACCTTC.